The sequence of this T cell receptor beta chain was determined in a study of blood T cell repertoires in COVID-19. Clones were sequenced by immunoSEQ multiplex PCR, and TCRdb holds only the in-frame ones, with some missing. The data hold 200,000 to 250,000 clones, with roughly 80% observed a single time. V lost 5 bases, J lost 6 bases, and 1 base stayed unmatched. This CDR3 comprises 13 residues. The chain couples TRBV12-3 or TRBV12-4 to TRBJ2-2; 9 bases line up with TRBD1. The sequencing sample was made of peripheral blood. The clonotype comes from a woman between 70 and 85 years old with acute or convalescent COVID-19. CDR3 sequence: CASSGTGPGELFF. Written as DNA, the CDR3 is TGTGCCAGCAGTGGGACAGGGCCCGGGGAGCTGTTTTTT.